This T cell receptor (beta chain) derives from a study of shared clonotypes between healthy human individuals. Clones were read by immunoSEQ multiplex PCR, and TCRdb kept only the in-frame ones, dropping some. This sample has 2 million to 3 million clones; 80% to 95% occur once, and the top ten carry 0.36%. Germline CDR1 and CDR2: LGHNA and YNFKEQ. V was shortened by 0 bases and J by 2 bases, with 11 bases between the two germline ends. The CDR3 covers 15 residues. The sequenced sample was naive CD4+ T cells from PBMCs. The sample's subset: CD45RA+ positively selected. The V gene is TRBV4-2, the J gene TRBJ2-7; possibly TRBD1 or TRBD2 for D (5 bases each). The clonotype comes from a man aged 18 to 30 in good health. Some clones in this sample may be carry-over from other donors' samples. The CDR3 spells CASSQDDQGPYEQYF. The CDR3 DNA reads TGTGCCAGCAGCCAAGATGACCAGGGACCCTACGAGCAGTACTTC.